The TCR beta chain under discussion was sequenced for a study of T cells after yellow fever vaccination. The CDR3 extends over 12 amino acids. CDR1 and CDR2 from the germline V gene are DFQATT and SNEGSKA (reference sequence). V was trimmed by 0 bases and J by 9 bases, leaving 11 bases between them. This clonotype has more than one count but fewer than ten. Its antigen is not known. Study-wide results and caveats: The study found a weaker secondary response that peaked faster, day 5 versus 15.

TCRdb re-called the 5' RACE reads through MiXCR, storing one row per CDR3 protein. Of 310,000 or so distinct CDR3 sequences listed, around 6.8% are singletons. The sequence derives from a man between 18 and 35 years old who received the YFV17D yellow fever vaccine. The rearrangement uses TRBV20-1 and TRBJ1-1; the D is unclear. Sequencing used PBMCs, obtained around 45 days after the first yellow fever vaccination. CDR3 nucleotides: TGCAGTGCTAGAGATTTTGAGAGTAAAGCTTTCTTT. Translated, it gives CSARDFESKAFF.